A single T cell receptor beta chain is shown here with its context. Clones were read by immunoSEQ multiplex PCR, and TCRdb kept only the in-frame ones, dropping some. The table has some 330,000 clones, roughly 90% seen once. This record comes from a study of blood T cell repertoires in COVID-19. Whole-study context: Specimens from acute and convalescent COVID-19 originated in the United States, Italy and Spain. T cells, B-cell-depleted T cells, or PBMCs supplied cDNA or gDNA.

The study drew participants aged about 18 to 89 years from around 24 US areas. All recovered Cohort 3 donors got two negative PCRs, got clearance, or saw symptom resolution. With 5 bases removed from V and 9 bases from J, the gap between germline ends came to 14 bases. From germline, CDR1 is MDHEN and CDR2 SYDVKM. The CDR3 is made up of 12 amino acids. The chain employs TRBV28 and TRBJ2-7; tentatively, D is TRBD2 (5 bases). This TCR was recovered from a woman aged 30 to 39 who had recovered from COVID-19. Material: PBMCs or T cells enriched from blood (not recorded which). CDR3 amino acids: CASSRTGRSQYF. The CDR3 bases are TGTGCCAGCAGTCGGACTGGTCGATCGCAGTACTTC.